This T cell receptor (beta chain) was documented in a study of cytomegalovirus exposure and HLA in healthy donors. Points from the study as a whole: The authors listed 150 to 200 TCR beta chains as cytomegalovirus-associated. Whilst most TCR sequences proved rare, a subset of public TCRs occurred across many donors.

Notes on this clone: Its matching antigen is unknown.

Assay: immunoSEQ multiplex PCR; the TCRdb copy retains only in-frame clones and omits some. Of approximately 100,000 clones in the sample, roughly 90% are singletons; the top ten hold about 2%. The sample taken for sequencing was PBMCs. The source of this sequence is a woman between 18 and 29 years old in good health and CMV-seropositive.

The CDR3 spells CASSLSGGAHYGYTF. CDR3 nucleotide sequence: TGTGCCAGCAGCTTGTCGGGGGGCGCGCACTATGGCTACACCTTC. The chain employs TRBV5-8 and TRBJ1-2, with D perhaps TRBD1 (6 bases). Germline CDR1 and CDR2: SGHTS and YDEGEE. Trimming cost V 1 base and J 3 bases, with 13 bases left between them. This CDR3 has 15 residues.